These T cell receptor beta chains were read from a single sample in a study of OX40 agonist ivuxolimab in advanced cancers. Sequencing was performed with immunoSEQ multiplex PCR; in TCRdb, only in-frame clones are kept and a portion is missing. The table lists about 72,000 clones, roughly 87% of them singletons. The sequencing here drew on CD4+ or CD8+ T cells sorted from blood, taken in a trial of the OX40 agonist ivuxolimab. These receptors were obtained from an adult with an advanced solid tumor such as melanoma, head and neck, liver or kidney cancer. Each CDR3 is given with its conserved first and last residue. D genes are given only for firm matches. Not every row has a clone size; where given, it reads once, few, many or a size class.

D gene	CDR3 length	clone size	V gene	J gene	CDR3 protein	CDR3 DNA
TRBD1	14	.	TRBV11-2	TRBJ1-5	CASSSGTANQPQHF	TGTGCCAGCAGCTCAGGGACAGCGAATCAGCCCCAGCATTTT
.	13	.	TRBV5-1	TRBJ2-4	CASSLGQGGIQYF	TGCGCCAGCAGCTTGGGGCAGGGAGGCATTCAGTACTTC
TRBD2	15	.	TRBV5-4	TRBJ2-7	CASSRSGGGSYEQYF	TGTGCCAGCAGCCGAAGCGGGGGAGGCTCCTACGAGCAGTACTTC
.	13	once	TRBV14	TRBJ2-7	CASSLSVSNEQYF	TGTGCCAGCAGCCTGTCAGTTTCTAACGAGCAGTACTTC
.	14	.	TRBV30	TRBJ2-5	CAWSKDMVGETQYF	TGTGCCTGGAGTAAGGACATGGTAGGAGAGACCCAGTACTTC
TRBD1	14	.	TRBV30	TRBJ1-4	CAWSPGDRWEKLFF	TGTGCCTGGAGCCCCGGGGACAGGTGGGAAAAACTGTTTTTT
.	12	.	TRBV28	TRBJ1-4	CASSLPGTKLFF	TGTGCCAGCAGTTTACCCGGGACAAAACTGTTTTTT
.	14	.	TRBV6-6	TRBJ1-5	CASSYSRAGQPQHF	TGTGCCAGCAGTTACTCCCGGGCCGGGCAGCCCCAGCATTTT
.	13	few	TRBV5-1	TRBJ1-1	CASSSTGNTEAFF	TGCGCCAGCAGCTCAACAGGGAACACTGAAGCTTTCTTT
TRBD2	13	.	TRBV6-1	TRBJ2-3	CASSEGVAGSGYF	TGTGCCAGCAGTGAAGGGGTAGCGGGGAGCGGGTATTTT
TRBD2	15	.	TRBV7-9	TRBJ2-3	CASSPLAGVTDTQYF	TGTGCCAGCAGCCCACTAGCGGGGGTCACAGATACGCAGTATTTT
.	12	.	TRBV28	TRBJ2-7	CASSLGGYEQYF	TGTGCCAGCAGTTTGGGGGGTTACGAGCAGTACTTC
.	11	.	TRBV20-1	TRBJ2-3	CSAKGGDKGQF	TGCAGTGCTAAGGGGGGGGACAAGGGGCAATTT
TRBD1	13	.	TRBV30	TRBJ1-1	CAWSRGTVTEAFF	TGTGCCTGGAGTCGGGGGACAGTCACTGAAGCTTTCTTT
.	15	.	TRBV7-3	TRBJ2-4	CASRLRDLAKNIQYF	TGTGCCAGCAGACTTAGGGACCTAGCCAAAAACATTCAGTACTTC
TRBD2	14	.	TRBV5-1	TRBJ2-2	CASSSRGGTGELFF	TGCGCCAGCAGCTCCCGGGGGGGTACCGGGGAGCTGTTTTTT
.	15	.	TRBV28	TRBJ2-5	CASSSSTGGVETQYF	TGTGCCAGCAGTTCCTCTACCGGGGGCGTGGAGACCCAGTACTTC
.	15	.	TRBV27	TRBJ1-4	CASSLNGLINEKLFF	TGTGCCAGCAGTTTAAACGGGTTGATAAATGAAAAACTGTTTTTT
.	13	.	TRBV6-6	TRBJ2-7	CASSPLSSYEQYF	TGTGCCAGCAGCCCCCTGAGCTCCTACGAGCAGTACTTC
.	13	.	TRBV15	TRBJ2-7	CATSKPPSYEQYF	TGTGCCACCAGCAAGCCGCCATCCTACGAGCAGTACTTC
TRBD2	16	.	TRBV30	TRBJ2-5	CAWTPPGGAHWETQYF	TGTGCCTGGACTCCCCCCGGGGGGGCGCATTGGGAGACCCAGTACTTC
.	12	.	TRBV5-8	TRBJ1-4	CASSPLGEKLFF	TGTGCCAGCAGCCCCCTGGGCGAAAAACTGTTTTTT
.	11	.	TRBV5-1	TRBJ1-1	CASGEGTEAFF	TGCGCCAGCGGGGAAGGGACTGAAGCTTTCTTT
TRBD1	14	.	TRBV28	TRBJ1-2	CASSFYQGADGYTF	TGTGCCAGCAGTTTTTACCAGGGGGCTGATGGCTACACCTTC
.	14	.	TRBV21-1	TRBJ1-1	CASSRRGRNTEAFF	TGTGCCAGCAGCAGGAGGGGTAGGAACACTGAAGCTTTCTTT
.	12	.	TRBV5-1	TRBJ2-3	CASSLGADTQYF	TGCGCCAGCAGCTTGGGAGCAGATACGCAGTATTTT
.	17	.	TRBV5-1	TRBJ2-3	CASSSTPGGASTDTQYF	TGCGCCAGCAGCTCCACCCCGGGCGGGGCTAGCACAGATACGCAGTATTTT
.	13	few	TRBV9	TRBJ1-1	CASSVSDNTEAFF	TGTGCCAGCAGCGTGTCAGATAACACTGAAGCTTTCTTT
TRBD2	16	.	TRBV11-2	TRBJ2-5	CASSLTLAGGQETQYF	TGTGCCAGCAGCTTAACGCTAGCGGGAGGCCAAGAGACCCAGTACTTC
.	13	.	TRBV5-1	TRBJ2-2	CASITGSTGELFF	TGCGCCAGCATCACAGGAAGCACCGGGGAGCTGTTTTTT
.	13	.	TRBV30	TRBJ1-5	CAGSRGYNQPQHF	TGTGCCGGGTCTCGAGGGTACAATCAGCCCCAGCATTTT
.	15	.	TRBV6-6	TRBJ1-3	CASGVGVVGGNTIYF	TGTGCCAGCGGTGTGGGGGTGGTAGGTGGAAACACCATATATTTT
TRBD2	14	.	TRBV19	TRBJ2-5	CASSERGREETQYF	TGTGCCAGTAGTGAGCGGGGCAGGGAAGAGACCCAGTACTTC
.	15	.	TRBV18	TRBJ2-5	CASSPTSAGGETQYF	TGTGCCAGCTCCCCCACCTCGGCGGGTGGCGAGACCCAGTACTTC
TRBD1	14	once	TRBV11-2	TRBJ2-5	CASSWGQGRETQYF	TGTGCCAGCAGCTGGGGACAGGGCCGAGAGACCCAGTACTTC
TRBD1	14	.	TRBV19	TRBJ2-7	CASSTPGQHYEQYF	TGTGCCAGTAGTACACCGGGACAGCACTACGAGCAGTACTTC
.	12	.	TRBV15	TRBJ2-2	CATSSGIGELFF	TGTGCCACCAGCAGTGGTATCGGGGAGCTGTTTTTT
.	15	.	TRBV19	TRBJ1-5	CASSMGWQGGQPQHF	TGTGCCAGTAGTATGGGTTGGCAGGGTGGTCAGCCCCAGCATTTT
.	11	.	TRBV28	TRBJ1-1	CASSGQTEAFF	TGTGCCAGCAGCGGACAGACTGAAGCTTTCTTT
TRBD2	16	.	TRBV6-5	TRBJ2-1	CASSSRSSGGYNEQFF	TGTGCCAGCAGTTCACGTTCTAGCGGGGGTTACAATGAGCAGTTCTTC
TRBD1	15	.	TRBV6-6	TRBJ2-1	CASSSTGTGGNEQFF	TGTGCCAGCAGTTCAACCGGGACAGGGGGAAATGAGCAGTTCTTC
TRBD2	14	.	TRBV25-1	TRBJ2-7	CANLSPSGEYEQYF	TGTGCCAACTTATCCCCTAGCGGGGAGTACGAGCAGTACTTC
.	14	.	TRBV4-2	TRBJ2-5	CASSPEEARETQYF	TGTGCCAGCAGCCCCGAAGAAGCGCGAGAGACCCAGTACTTC
.	11	.	TRBV12-5	TRBJ1-1	CASGTNTEAFF	TGTGCTAGTGGCACGAACACTGAAGCTTTCTTT
.	15	.	TRBV18	TRBJ1-5	CASSPDTYINQPQHF	TGTGCCAGCTCACCGGACACATACATCAATCAGCCCCAGCATTTT
.	15	.	TRBV5-1	TRBJ1-4	CASSVPGATNEKLFF	TGCGCCAGCAGCGTTCCAGGGGCAACTAATGAAAAACTGTTTTTT
.	14	few	TRBV6-5	TRBJ1-1	CASSPDGRNTEAFF	TGTGCCAGCAGCCCGGACGGGCGGAACACTGAAGCTTTCTTT
TRBD1	13	.	TRBV25-1	TRBJ1-4	CATRTGGLEKLFF	TGTGCCACACGGACAGGGGGCTTAGAAAAACTGTTTTTT
TRBD2	16	.	TRBV19	TRBJ2-1	CASSAVAGGSYNEQFF	TGTGCCAGTAGCGCCGTAGCGGGAGGTTCCTACAATGAGCAGTTCTTC
TRBD1	14	.	TRBV30	TRBJ2-7	CAWQTGGFSYEQYF	TGTGCCTGGCAGACAGGGGGCTTCTCCTACGAGCAGTACTTC
.	14	.	TRBV29-1	TRBJ1-1	CSVLPPIQNTEAFF	TGCAGCGTTCTCCCCCCAATTCAGAACACTGAAGCTTTCTTT
.	17	once	TRBV6-1	TRBJ2-6	CASSESVRASGANVLTF	TGTGCCAGCAGTGAATCAGTACGGGCCTCTGGGGCCAACGTCCTGACTTTC
.	13	once	TRBV9	TRBJ2-5	CASSVASKETQYF	TGTGCCAGCAGCGTAGCAAGTAAAGAGACCCAGTACTTC
.	17	.	TRBV15	TRBJ1-2	CATSRELVEASGYGYTF	TGTGCCACCAGCAGAGAGCTGGTGGAGGCTTCCGGTTATGGCTACACCTTC
.	12	.	TRBV2	TRBJ2-5	CASSADGKTQYF	TGTGCCAGCAGCGCCGACGGAAAGACCCAGTACTTC